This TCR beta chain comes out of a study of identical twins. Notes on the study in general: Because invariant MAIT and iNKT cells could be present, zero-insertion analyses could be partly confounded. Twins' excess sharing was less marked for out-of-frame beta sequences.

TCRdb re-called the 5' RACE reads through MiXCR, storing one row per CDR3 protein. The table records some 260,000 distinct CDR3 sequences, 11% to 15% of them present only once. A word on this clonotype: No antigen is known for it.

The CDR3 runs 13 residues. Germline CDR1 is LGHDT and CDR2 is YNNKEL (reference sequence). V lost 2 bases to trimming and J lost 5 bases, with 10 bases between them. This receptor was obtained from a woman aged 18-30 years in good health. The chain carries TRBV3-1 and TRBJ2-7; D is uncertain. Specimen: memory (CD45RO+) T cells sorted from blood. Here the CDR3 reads CASSQIILHEQYF. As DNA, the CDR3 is TGTGCCAGCAGCCAAATCATCCTGCACGAGCAGTACTTC.